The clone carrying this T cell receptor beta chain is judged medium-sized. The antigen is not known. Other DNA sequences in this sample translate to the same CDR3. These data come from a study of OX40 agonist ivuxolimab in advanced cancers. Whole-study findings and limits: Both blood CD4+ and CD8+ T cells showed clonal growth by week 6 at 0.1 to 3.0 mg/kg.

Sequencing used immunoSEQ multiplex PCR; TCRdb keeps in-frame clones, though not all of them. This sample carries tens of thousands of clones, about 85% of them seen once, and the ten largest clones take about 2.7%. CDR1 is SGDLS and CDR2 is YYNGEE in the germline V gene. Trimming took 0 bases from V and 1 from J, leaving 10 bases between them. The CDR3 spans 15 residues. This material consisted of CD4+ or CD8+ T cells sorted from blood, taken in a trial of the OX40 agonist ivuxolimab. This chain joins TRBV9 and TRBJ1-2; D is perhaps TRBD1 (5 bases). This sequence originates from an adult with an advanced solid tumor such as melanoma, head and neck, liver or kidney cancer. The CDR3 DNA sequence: TGTGCCAGCAGCGTAGGGGGGACGGGTAACTATGGCTACACCTTC. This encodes CASSVGGTGNYGYTF.